This TCR beta chain was profiled in a study of T cell responses to AZD1222 COVID-19 vaccine. Study results and limitations: Spike-specific TCR repertoires showed rising breadth and depth after two AZD1222 doses. CD4 TCRs linked to vaccination spanned spike, dominating at 160-218 and 743-854.

The repertoire was sequenced with immunoSEQ multiplex PCR; TCRdb's copy has only in-frame clones and lacks some. The sample yields about 140,000 clones, around 90% seen once. Worth noting for this clone: Its target is unknown.

This receptor was identified in an adult in good health. This sample comprised peripheral blood, obtained on day 0 of AZD1222 vaccination.

The CDR3 DNA reads as TGTGCCATCAGTGAGTCTATCTCAGGGGTACAGCCCCAGCATTTT. Translating gives CAISESISGVQPQHF. This chain connects TRBV10-3 to TRBJ1-5; weak D call: TRBD1 (6 bases). The CDR3 totals 15 residues. Trimming pared 0 bases from V and 7 bases from J, leaving 13 bases between. The germline gives CDR1 ENHRY, CDR2 SYGVKD.